One sample yielded the 5 T cell receptor beta chains listed below, sequenced in a study of blood T cell repertoires in COVID-19. Assay used: immunoSEQ multiplex PCR; TCRdb lists only in-frame clones, some missing. In the table there are 100,000 to 130,000 clones, about nine tenths of which are singletons. Sequenced sample: peripheral blood. These receptors were obtained from a woman in her 30s with acute or convalescent COVID-19.

The chain employs TRBV27 and TRBJ1-2; 9 nucleotides match TRBD1. The CDR3 loop spans 15 amino acids. V lost 6 bases, J lost 5 bases, and 10 bases stayed unmatched. CDR1 is MNHEY, CDR2 SMNVEV, per germline (reference sequence). The CDR3 here is CASSRSTGGGYGYTF. DNA of the CDR3: TGTGCCAGCAGCCGTAGTACAGGGGGCGGGTATGGCTACACCTTC.

The chain couples TRBV4-3 to TRBJ2-1, with a possible D match to TRBD2 (7 bases). With 0 bases removed from V and 2 bases from J, the gap between germline ends came to 17 bases. This CDR3 spans 18 amino acids. CDR1 is LGHNA and CDR2 is YSLEER in the germline V gene. The CDR3 DNA sequence: TGCGCCAGCAGCCAAGATGTCGGAGGGGGGGGAACCTACAATGAGCAGTTCTTC. It codes for CASSQDVGGGGTYNEQFF.

The rearrangement uses TRBV27 and TRBJ1-5, with D possibly TRBD1 on 5 matching bases. V was shortened by 0 bases and J by 0 bases, with 15 bases between the two germline ends. The CDR3 contains 18 residues. In germline, CDR1 is MNHEY, CDR2 SMNVEV (reference sequence). The CDR3 bases are TGTGCCAGCAGTTTATCGGCCTCCGGGGGGGATAGCAATCAGCCCCAGCATTTT. It codes for CASSLSASGGDSNQPQHF.

V usage is TRBV3-1 (or the pseudogene TRBV3-2) and J usage is TRBJ1-4, with 12 bases lining up with TRBD1. Germline CDR1 reads LGHDT; CDR2 reads YNNKEL (reference sequence). V gave up 2 bases and J gave up 14 bases; unmatched junction bases: 12. The CDR3 covers 16 residues. CDR3 in amino acids: CASSQRPGQGARGLFF. Written as DNA, the CDR3 is TGTGCCAGCAGCCAAAGACCGGGACAGGGGGCGCGAGGGCTGTTTTTT.

In DNA, the CDR3 is TGTGCCTGGAATCCAGGGGTGTTGAGCTATGGCTACACCTTC. This sequence encodes CAWNPGVLSYGYTF. The gene calls are TRBV30 and TRBJ1-2; a possible D gene is TRBD1 (6 bases). Germline V gene sequence: CDR1 GTSNPN, CDR2 SVGIG (reference sequence). The CDR3 spans 14 residues. The V end lost 4 bases, the J end lost 4 bases, and 16 bases lay between the germline ends.